A selection of T cell receptor beta chains follows, all from one sample in a study of CD8 T cells in Susac syndrome. TCRdb called the immunoSEQ multiplex PCR reads again in MiXCR, with one record for every CDR3 protein. Here the sample spans around 140,000 distinct CDR3 sequences, around 94% being singletons. Sequencing was performed on CD4+ T cells from PBMCs. Source of these receptors: a human donor in good health. The CDR3 runs from the conserved cysteine through the conserved F or W. D genes are given only for firm matches. Expanded clones are given a class, and other clones once, few, many or no size at all.

clone_size	v_call	j_call	d_call	cdr3_aa	cdr3_nt
once	TRBV6-1	TRBJ2-1	-	CASTRQMTRNEQFF	TGTGCCAGCACTAGGCAGATGACGAGGAATGAGCAGTTCTTC
-	TRBV9	TRBJ2-3	TRBD2	CASSVKTGTSGRHSTDTQYF	TGTGCCAGCAGCGTGAAAACCGGGACTAGCGGGAGGCACAGCACAGATACGCAGTATTTT
-	TRBV19	TRBJ1-2	-	CASSIPDSNYGYTF	TGTGCCAGTAGTATCCCGGACAGTAACTATGGCTACACCTTC
-	TRBV6-6	TRBJ2-2	-	CASSYLGTANTGELFF	TGTGCCAGCAGTTACTTGGGGACCGCGAACACCGGGGAGCTGTTTTTT
-	TRBV6-1	TRBJ2-2	-	CASRIYRAQSGELFF	TGTGCCAGCAGAATATACAGGGCACAGTCCGGGGAGCTGTTTTTT
-	TRBV10-3	TRBJ1-1	-	CAISEGVAPSEAFF	TGTGCCATCAGTGAGGGGGTGGCCCCCTCTGAAGCTTTCTTT
-	TRBV2	TRBJ1-2	-	CASRRQELRESYGYTF	TGTGCCAGCAGACGACAGGAACTTAGGGAGAGCTATGGCTACACCTTC
-	TRBV29-1	TRBJ2-7	-	CSVETPPSYEQYF	TGCAGCGTTGAGACTCCGCCGTCCTACGAGCAGTACTTC
once	TRBV27	TRBJ1-2	-	CASSLSGITNYGYTF	TGTGCCAGCAGTTTATCGGGAATAACTAACTATGGCTACACCTTC
-	TRBV7-9	TRBJ2-5	TRBD2	CASSLGSSGRQETQYF	TGTGCCAGCAGCTTAGGGTCTAGCGGGAGACAAGAGACCCAGTACTTC
-	TRBV2	TRBJ2-7	TRBD1	CASSATRDRGSHEQYF	TGTGCCAGCAGTGCGACTCGGGACAGGGGATCCCACGAGCAGTACTTC
-	TRBV5-5	TRBJ2-5	-	CASSFNSIQETQYF	TGTGCCAGCAGCTTTAATAGCATCCAAGAGACCCAGTACTTC
once	TRBV3-1	TRBJ2-7	-	CASSQDTLAYEQYF	TGTGCCAGCAGCCAAGATACCCTAGCCTACGAGCAGTACTTC
-	TRBV24-1	TRBJ2-1	-	CATYARRPPYNEQFF	TGTGCCACTTACGCGAGGAGGCCCCCCTACAATGAGCAGTTCTTC
-	TRBV20-1	TRBJ1-5	TRBD1	CSARDGRPRQGAQPQHF	TGCAGTGCTAGAGATGGCCGGCCCCGACAGGGGGCTCAGCCCCAGCATTTT
-	TRBV3-1	TRBJ2-3	-	CASSLSSLDTQYF	TGTGCCAGCAGCTTATCTTCCTTAGATACGCAGTATTTT